These 17 T cell receptor beta chains originate from one sample sequenced in a study of T cell changes during pregnancy in multiple sclerosis. Produced via immunoSEQ multiplex PCR; TCRdb's table is partial and in-frame only. The sample yields 20,000 to 25,000 clones, 70% to 90% seen once. This material consisted of CD4+ T cells from peripheral blood mononuclear cells, taken in the first trimester of pregnancy. The receptors originated from a female donor in good health, enrolled as a control in a pregnancy study.

The rearrangement joins TRBV7-8 to TRBJ1-1; tentative D call: TRBD1 (5 bases). There are 13 residues in the CDR3. Deletions cut 1 base from V and 7 bases from J, with 10 bases between. Germline V gene sequence: CDR1 SGHVS, CDR2 FQNEAQ. The CDR3 sequence is CASSLDRMGEAFF. The CDR3 DNA is TGTGCCAGCAGCTTAGACAGGATGGGTGAAGCTTTCTTT.

The V and J genes are TRBV9 and TRBJ1-3; a weak D match, TRBD1 (5 bases). CDR3 length: 17 amino acids. Between the trimmed V and J ends, which lost 3 bases and 4 bases, there was a span of 20 bases. Per germline, CDR1 SGDLS and CDR2 YYNGEE. Written as DNA, the CDR3 is TGTGCCAGCAGCGACCGACCGGGGGAATCAGCGGGAAACACCATATATTTT. Its protein is CASSDRPGESAGNTIYF.

This chain uses TRBV2 with TRBJ2-6; maybe TRBD2 (6 bases). The V gene's germline CDR1 is SNHLY and CDR2 FYNNEI. The CDR3 runs 18 residues. Trimming stripped 7 bases from V and 0 bases from J, with 19 bases between. Here the CDR3 reads CASTERGGRVSGANVLTF. The CDR3 DNA reads TGTGCCAGCACCGAACGGGGAGGTAGGGTCTCTGGGGCCAACGTCCTGACTTTC.

V usage is TRBV27 and J usage is TRBJ2-7, with TRBD1 as a possible D gene (6 bases). The germline gives CDR1 MNHEY, CDR2 SMNVEV (reference sequence). V was clipped by 3 bases and J by 6 bases, with 9 bases between them. This CDR3 is 12 amino acids long. As DNA, the CDR3 is TGTGCCAGCAGTTTTCAGGGGTTCGAGCAGTACTTC. Protein: CASSFQGFEQYF.

The V and J genes are TRBV29-1 and TRBJ2-3; D possibly corresponds to TRBD2 (5 bases). Germline CDR1 reads SQVTM; CDR2 reads ANQGSEA. This CDR3 is built from 12 residues. V was shortened by 7 bases and J by 8 bases, with 16 bases between the two germline ends. The CDR3 loop is CSGSFRGATQYF. CDR3 nucleotides: TGCAGCGGCTCCTTTCGGGGAGCTACGCAGTATTTT.

Turning to this clone: Other nucleotide sequences in the sample specify the same CDR3. The chain uses TRBV6-1 and TRBJ1-2, with D maybe TRBD1 (5 bases). Germline V gene data show CDR1 as MNHNS and CDR2 as SASEGT. The V end was cut by 2 bases, the J end by 4 bases, with 8 bases between. The CDR3 is 13 amino acids. The DNA for the CDR3 is TGTGCCAGCAGTGAAACAGGCCTCTATGGCTACACCTTC. Translation gives CASSETGLYGYTF.

The V gene is TRBV5-5, the J gene TRBJ1-5; 7 nucleotides align to TRBD1. The CDR3 runs to 14 residues. The germline CDR1 and CDR2 sequences are SGHKS and YYEKEE (reference sequence). V lost 4 bases and J lost 3; bases outside the gene matches: 4. CDR3 in DNA: TGTGCCAGCAGCGGGGGACAGTACAATCAGCCCCAGCATTTT. Residues: CASSGGQYNQPQHF.

J is TRBJ1-2 and V is TRBV7-9; D is perhaps TRBD1 (6 bases). This CDR3 region has 15 residues. V was shortened by 5 bases and J by 4 bases, with 17 bases between the two germline ends. Looked up from germline, CDR1 is SEHNR and CDR2 is FQNEAQ (reference sequence). CDR3 amino acids: CASSPSEGGGYGYTF. The DNA for the CDR3 is TGTGCCAGCAGCCCCTCCGAGGGGGGGGGCTATGGCTACACCTTC.

The genes are TRBV19 and TRBJ1-2; 7 bases are shared with TRBD1. The CDR3 spans 13 residues. In germline, CDR1 is LNHDA, CDR2 SQIVND (reference sequence). V trimming: 2 bases; J trimming: 10 bases; junction bases outside the gene matches: 7. CDR3 in DNA: TGTGCCAGTAGTATACAGGGGGTATTAGACTACACCTTC. Amino acids: CASSIQGVLDYTF.

This clone was seen once. J is TRBJ1-2 and V is TRBV1; TRBD1 was called by the table and not checked on the DNA. TRBV1 is reported as a pseudogene. The CDR3 has 17 residues. CDR3: CTSSLRQGDLANYGYTF. For the CDR3, the DNA is TGCACCAGCAGCCTCCGACAGGGGGACTTAGCTAACTATGGCTACACCTTC.

The rearrangement joins TRBV2 to TRBJ1-5; D is ambiguous. Germline CDR1 is SNHLY and CDR2 is FYNNEI. With 1 base removed from V and 5 bases from J, the gap between germline ends came to 12 bases. CDR3 length equals 15 residues. CDR3 sequence (DNA): TGTGCCAGCAGTGAAGTTCAAACGCTAGATCAGCCCCAGCATTTT. Encoded protein: CASSEVQTLDQPQHF.

The V gene is TRBV29-1, the J gene TRBJ2-1, with D perhaps TRBD1 (5 bases). Germline CDR1 SQVTM, CDR2 ANQGSEA. V was shortened by 7 bases and J by 7 bases, with 14 bases between the two germline ends. The CDR3 totals 12 residues. The CDR3 DNA is TGCAGCGCCGAGCAGGGTGGGAATGAGCAGTTCTTC. This sequence encodes CSAEQGGNEQFF.

The rearrangement uses TRBV7-3 and TRBJ2-2; 7 nucleotides line up with TRBD1. Looked up from germline, CDR1 is SGHTA and CDR2 is FQGTGA. The CDR3 runs 15 residues. Trimming removed 5 bases from V and 2 bases from J; junction bases left unmatched: 5. Here the CDR3 DNA reads TGTGCCAGCAGCCGAGGGGGCTCCAACACCGGGGAGCTGTTTTTT. Its translation: CASSRGGSNTGELFF.

V and J are TRBV19 and TRBJ1-5, with no clear D. The V gene's germline CDR1 is LNHDA and CDR2 SQIVND (reference sequence). Trimming stripped 4 bases from V and 4 bases from J, with 5 bases between. CDR3 length equals 12 residues. DNA for the CDR3: TGTGCCAGTAGTACCGGGAATCAGCCCCAGCATTTT. Protein product: CASSTGNQPQHF.

This clone was counted a few times. This rearrangement joins TRBV4-1 to TRBJ1-2, with D possibly matching TRBD1 (5 bases). The CDR3 is made up of 17 amino acids. Germline loops: CDR1 MGHRA, CDR2 YSYEKL. V lost 4 bases, J lost 6 bases, and 24 bases lay in between. For the CDR3, the DNA is TGCGCCAGCAGCCCCTCCGGGGGAGGGCCCGGGCGGGATGGCTACACCTTC. It translates to CASSPSGGGPGRDGYTF.

This sequence joins TRBV6-5 and TRBJ2-1; perhaps TRBD2 as D (6 bases). CDR3 length: 15 residues. Germline V gene lookup returns CDR1 MNHEY and CDR2 SVGAGI. The V and J ends lost 2 bases and 3 bases respectively, with 11 bases between them. CDR3 DNA: TGTGCCAGCAGTTACGGGCAGGGACTCTACAATGAGCAGTTCTTC. It codes for CASSYGQGLYNEQFF.

This clone was seen a single time. The rearrangement joins TRBV2 to TRBJ2-1, with 8 bases that match TRBD2. Germline-derived CDR1 and CDR2 are SNHLY and FYNNEI. Losses at the gene ends were 11 bases for V and 8 bases for J; bases not matched to a gene: 14. The CDR3 has 14 residues. The CDR3 region is CALSGAGGLDEQFF. CDR3 DNA sequence: TGTGCCCTCTCGGGGGCGGGGGGACTCGATGAGCAGTTCTTC. Drawing the rest from reference TRBV2 and TRBJ2-1, the complete variable domain is EPEVTQTPSHQVTQMGQEVILRCVPISNHLYFYWYRQILGQKVEFLVSFYNNEISEKSEIFDDQFSVERPDGSNFTLKIRSTKLEDSAMYFCALSGAGGLDEQFFGPGTRLTVL.